The 12 T cell receptor beta chains reported below all come from one sample, sequenced in a study of T cell responses to AZD1222 COVID-19 vaccine. Clones were sequenced by immunoSEQ multiplex PCR, and TCRdb holds only the in-frame ones, with some missing. The sample gives approximately 210,000 clones, approximately 90% of which show up once; 3% to 3.5% is in the top ten. The material was peripheral blood, obtained 28 days after the second AZD1222 dose. The receptors here all came from an adult who received the AZD1222 COVID-19 vaccine.

The genes are TRBV5-4 and TRBJ2-7; TRBD1 aligns across 8 bases. The CDR3 is 13 residues long. Germline CDR1 SGHNT, CDR2 YYREEE (reference sequence). The junction had 6 bases not matched to a gene; V was cut back by 5 bases and J by 5 bases. CDR3 DNA sequence: TGTGCCAGCAGTCGGACAGGGAGCGACGAGCAGTACTTC. Its translation: CASSRTGSDEQYF. Based on the CDR3 plus reference TRBV5-4 and TRBJ2-7, the full variable domain is ETGVTQSPTHLIKTRGQQVTLRCSSQSGHNTVSWYQQALGQGPQFIFQYYREEENGRGNFPPRFSGLQFPNYSSELNVNALELDDSALYLCASSRTGSDEQYFGPGTRLTVT.

The gene calls are TRBV5-1 and TRBJ2-3, with D unclear. The CDR3 consists of 13 residues. Germline V gives CDR1 SGHRS, CDR2 YFSETQ. V lost 3 bases and J 4 bases, leaving 9 bases between the germline ends. The DNA for the CDR3 is TGCGCCAGCAGCTCGCCCGAGGCAGATACGCAGTATTTT. The encoded protein is CASSSPEADTQYF.

The chain joins TRBV25-1 to TRBJ1-2, with D hard to call. V lost 6 bases and J lost 4, with 9 bases in between. The germline gives CDR1 MGHDK, CDR2 SYGVNS. The CDR3 consists of 12 residues. The CDR3 DNA reads TGTGCCAGCAGCAAGTATTCCTATGGCTACACCTTC. Its protein product is CASSKYSYGYTF.

CDR3 protein: CASSIETGGFPYNEQFF. DNA of the CDR3: TGTGCCAGTAGTATCGAGACAGGGGGTTTCCCCTACAATGAGCAGTTCTTC. The chain uses TRBV19 and TRBJ2-1, with TRBD1 identical over 9 bases. V shed 3 bases, J shed 2 bases, and the junction held 8 bases outside the gene matches. Germline lookup yields CDR1 LNHDA and CDR2 SQIVND (reference sequence). This CDR3 has 17 amino acids.

The chain recombines TRBV7-9 with TRBJ2-1; D uncertain. Germline V gene data show CDR1 as SEHNR and CDR2 as FQNEAQ (reference sequence). The CDR3 covers 13 residues. V shed 3 bases and J shed 3 bases, with 6 bases lying between them. The CDR3, as DNA: TGTGCCAGCAGCTTGTCCGTCTACAATGAGCAGTTCTTC. This sequence encodes CASSLSVYNEQFF.

The V and J genes are TRBV28 and TRBJ2-7; D possibly corresponds to TRBD1 (6 bases). V was cut by 5 bases and J by 0 bases, with 11 bases left in between. This CDR3 is built from 14 residues. The germline V gene encodes CDR1 MDHEN and CDR2 SYDVKM. The CDR3: CASSVGQFSYEQYF. The DNA of the CDR3 is TGTGCCAGCAGTGTCGGACAGTTCTCCTACGAGCAGTACTTC. Drawing the rest from reference TRBV28 and TRBJ2-7, the complete variable domain is DVKVTQSSRYLVKRTGEKVFLECVQDMDHENMFWYRQDPGLGLRLIYFSYDVKMKEKGDIPEGYSVSREKKERFSLILESASTNQTSMYLCASSVGQFSYEQYFGPGTRLTVT.

The chain has TRBV5-5 and TRBJ1-5, with D possibly matching TRBD1 (5 bases). Germline CDR1 and CDR2: SGHKS and YYEKEE (reference sequence). Trimming cost V 1 base and J 6 bases, with 11 bases left between them. The CDR3 is 14 residues long. The CDR3 reads CASSLMGEGQPQHF. CDR3 nucleotide sequence: TGTGCCAGCAGCTTGATGGGGGAGGGTCAGCCCCAGCATTTT.

The chain uses TRBV30 and TRBJ1-6; TRBD1 is a possible D gene (5 bases). The length of the CDR3 is 12 residues. Germline V CDR1 and CDR2: GTSNPN, SVGIG (reference sequence). Trimming cost V 3 bases and J 6 bases, with 6 bases left between them. CDR3: CAWRRGNSPLHF. CDR3 DNA: TGTGCCTGGAGGAGGGGTAATTCACCCCTCCACTTT.

Only one count was recorded for this clone. The genes are TRBV18 and TRBJ1-6, with D hard to call. The length of the CDR3 is 13 residues. Trimming shortened V by 2 bases and J by 8 bases, and 7 bases separated the two germline ends. Germline lookup yields CDR1 KGHSH and CDR2 LQKENI. CDR3 DNA: TGTGCCAGCTCACCAGTGGTGGATTCACCCCTCCACTTT. As protein: CASSPVVDSPLHF.

The CDR3 nucleotides are TGCGCCAGCAGCAAAGGAGCGGGAGGTTTAGGTGAGCAGTTCTTC. Its protein product is CASSKGAGGLGEQFF. The chain has TRBV5-1 and TRBJ2-1; 9 bases are a match to TRBD2. Trimming took 4 bases from V and 9 from J; bases not matched to a gene: 11. The CDR3 runs 15 residues. Germline V gene data show CDR1 as SGHRS and CDR2 as YFSETQ.

The chain has TRBV6-2 or TRBV6-3 and TRBJ1-4; D uncertain. CDR1 is MNHEY, CDR2 SVGEGT, per germline. The CDR3 contains 13 residues. The ends were cut back, 6 bases at V and 7 bases at J, with 12 bases in the middle. The CDR3 reads CASSMGFAEKLFF. The CDR3 DNA follows: TGTGCCAGCAGCATGGGGTTCGCTGAAAAACTGTTTTTT.

V and J are TRBV7-2 and TRBJ1-2; no reliable D call. Germline V gene data show CDR1 as SGHTA and CDR2 as FQGNSA. V dropped 1 base and J dropped 4 bases, with 10 bases sitting between them. This CDR3 spans 14 amino acids. The CDR3 region is CASSLVAPGYGYTF. CDR3 coding DNA: TGTGCCAGCAGCTTAGTGGCCCCGGGCTATGGCTACACCTTC. Filled out from reference TRBV7-2 and TRBJ1-2, the complete variable domain reads GAGVSQSPSNKVTEKGKDVELRCDPISGHTALYWYRQSLGQGLEFLIYFQGNSAPDKSGLPSDRFSAERTGGSVSTLTIQRTQQEDSAVYLCASSLVAPGYGYTFGSGTRLTVV.